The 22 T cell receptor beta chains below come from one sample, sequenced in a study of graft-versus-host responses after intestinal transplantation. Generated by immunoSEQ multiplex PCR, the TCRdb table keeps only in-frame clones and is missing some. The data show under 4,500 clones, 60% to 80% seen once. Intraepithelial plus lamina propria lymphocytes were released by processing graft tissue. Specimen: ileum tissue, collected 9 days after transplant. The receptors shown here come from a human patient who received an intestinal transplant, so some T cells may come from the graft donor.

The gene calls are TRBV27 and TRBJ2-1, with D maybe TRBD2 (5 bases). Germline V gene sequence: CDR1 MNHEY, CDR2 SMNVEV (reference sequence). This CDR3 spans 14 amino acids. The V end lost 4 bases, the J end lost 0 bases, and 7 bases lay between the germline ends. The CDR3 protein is CASSSGLSYNEQFF. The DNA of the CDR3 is TGTGCCAGCAGTTCCGGACTCTCCTACAATGAGCAGTTCTTC.

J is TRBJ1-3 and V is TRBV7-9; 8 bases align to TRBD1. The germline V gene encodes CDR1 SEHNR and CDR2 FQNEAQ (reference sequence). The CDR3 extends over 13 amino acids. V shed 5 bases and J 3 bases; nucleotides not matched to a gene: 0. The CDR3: CASSDRGGNTIYF. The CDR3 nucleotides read TGTGCCAGCAGCGACAGGGGTGGAAACACCATATATTTT.

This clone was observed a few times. In nucleotides, the CDR3 is TGCGCCAGCAGCTACTTCGGGGATCAGCCCCAGCATTTT. Protein: CASSYFGDQPQHF. This chain connects TRBV5-1 to TRBJ1-5; no reliable D call. V lost 3 bases to trimming and J lost 5 bases, with 9 bases between them. CDR3 size: 13 residues. Germline CDR1 reads SGHRS; CDR2 reads YFSETQ.

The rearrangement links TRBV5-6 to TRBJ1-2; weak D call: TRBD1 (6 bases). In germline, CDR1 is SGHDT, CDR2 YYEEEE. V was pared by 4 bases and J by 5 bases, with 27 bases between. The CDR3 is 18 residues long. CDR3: CASSNRRGGAAPRYGYTF. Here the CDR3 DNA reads TGTGCCAGCAGCAATCGGAGGGGGGGGGCCGCCCCTAGGTATGGCTACACCTTC.

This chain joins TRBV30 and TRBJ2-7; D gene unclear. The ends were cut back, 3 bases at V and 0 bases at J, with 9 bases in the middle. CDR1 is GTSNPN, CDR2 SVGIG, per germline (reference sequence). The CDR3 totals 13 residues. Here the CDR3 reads CAWSHDNSYEQYF. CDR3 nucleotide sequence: TGTGCCTGGAGCCACGACAACTCCTACGAGCAGTACTTC.

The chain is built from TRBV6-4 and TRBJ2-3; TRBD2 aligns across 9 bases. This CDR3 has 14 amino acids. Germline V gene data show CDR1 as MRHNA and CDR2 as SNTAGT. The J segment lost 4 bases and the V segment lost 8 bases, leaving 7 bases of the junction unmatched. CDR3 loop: CASASSGEADTQYF. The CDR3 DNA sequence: TGTGCCAGCGCGTCTAGCGGGGAGGCAGATACGCAGTATTTT.

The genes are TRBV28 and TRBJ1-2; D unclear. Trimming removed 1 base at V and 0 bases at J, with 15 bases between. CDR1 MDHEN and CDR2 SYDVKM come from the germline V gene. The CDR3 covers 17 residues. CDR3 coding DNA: TGTGCCAGCAGTTTATCCCTCTGGAAGGGAGCTAACTATGGCTACACCTTC. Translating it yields CASSLSLWKGANYGYTF.

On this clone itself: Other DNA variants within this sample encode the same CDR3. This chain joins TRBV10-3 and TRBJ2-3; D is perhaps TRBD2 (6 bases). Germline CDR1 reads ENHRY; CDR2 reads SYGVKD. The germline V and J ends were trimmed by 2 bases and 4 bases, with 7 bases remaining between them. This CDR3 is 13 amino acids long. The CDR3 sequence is CAISEAGPDTQYF. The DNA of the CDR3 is TGTGCCATCAGTGAGGCGGGGCCAGATACGCAGTATTTT.

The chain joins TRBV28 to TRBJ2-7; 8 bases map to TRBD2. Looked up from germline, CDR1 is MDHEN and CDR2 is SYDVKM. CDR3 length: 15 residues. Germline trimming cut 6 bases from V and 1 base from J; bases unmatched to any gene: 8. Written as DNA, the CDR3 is TGTGCCAGCAGGGGAGCGGGAGAAGGATCCTACGAGCAGTACTTC. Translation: CASRGAGEGSYEQYF.

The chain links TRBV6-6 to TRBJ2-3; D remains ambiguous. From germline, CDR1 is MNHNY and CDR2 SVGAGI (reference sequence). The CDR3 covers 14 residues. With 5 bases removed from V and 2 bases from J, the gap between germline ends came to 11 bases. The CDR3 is CASSTRPSTDTQYF. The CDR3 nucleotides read TGTGCCAGCAGTACCAGGCCTTCCACAGATACGCAGTATTTT.

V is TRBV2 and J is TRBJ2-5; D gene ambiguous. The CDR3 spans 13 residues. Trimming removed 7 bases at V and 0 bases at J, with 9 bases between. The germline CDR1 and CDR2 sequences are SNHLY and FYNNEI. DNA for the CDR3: TGTGCCAGCATGAACAGACACCAAGAGACCCAGTACTTC. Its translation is CASMNRHQETQYF.

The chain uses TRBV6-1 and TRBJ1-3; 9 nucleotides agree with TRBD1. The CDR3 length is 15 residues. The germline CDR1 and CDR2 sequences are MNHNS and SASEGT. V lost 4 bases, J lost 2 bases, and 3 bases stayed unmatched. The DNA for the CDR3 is TGTGCCAGCAGTGGGACAGGGGAGCCTGGAAACACCATATATTTT. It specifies CASSGTGEPGNTIYF.

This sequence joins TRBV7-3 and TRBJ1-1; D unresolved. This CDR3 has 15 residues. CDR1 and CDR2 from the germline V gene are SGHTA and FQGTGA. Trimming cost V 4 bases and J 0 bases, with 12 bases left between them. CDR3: CASSSDSSMNTEAFF. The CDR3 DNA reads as TGTGCCAGCAGCTCTGATAGCAGCATGAACACTGAAGCTTTCTTT.

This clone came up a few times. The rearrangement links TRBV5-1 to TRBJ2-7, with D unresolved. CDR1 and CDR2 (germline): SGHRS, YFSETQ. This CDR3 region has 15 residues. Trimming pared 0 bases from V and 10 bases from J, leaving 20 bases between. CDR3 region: CASSLAGFDLRGQYF. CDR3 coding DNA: TGCGCCAGCAGCTTGGCCGGGTTTGATCTACGAGGTCAGTACTTC.

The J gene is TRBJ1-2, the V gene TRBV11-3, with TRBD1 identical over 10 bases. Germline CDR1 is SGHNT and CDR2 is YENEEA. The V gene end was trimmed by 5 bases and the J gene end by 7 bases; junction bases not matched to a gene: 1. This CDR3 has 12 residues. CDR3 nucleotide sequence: TGTGCCAGCAGCCGGGACAGGGGTGGCTACACCTTC. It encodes CASSRDRGGYTF.

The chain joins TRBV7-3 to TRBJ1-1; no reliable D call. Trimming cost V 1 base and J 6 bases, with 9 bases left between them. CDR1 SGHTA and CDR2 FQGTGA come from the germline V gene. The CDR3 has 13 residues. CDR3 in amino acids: CASSLNWGSEAFF. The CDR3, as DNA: TGTGCCAGCAGCTTAAATTGGGGATCTGAAGCTTTCTTT.

The CDR3 loop reads CASRAPYGTRFSKETQYF. CDR3 coding DNA: TGCGCCAGCAGAGCCCCCTATGGAACTAGATTCTCGAAGGAGACCCAGTACTTC. The gene calls are TRBV5-1 and TRBJ2-5; the D gene is possibly TRBD2 (5 bases). The CDR3 loop spans 18 amino acids. Trimming stripped 5 bases from V and 5 bases from J, with 28 bases between. Germline V gene sequence: CDR1 SGHRS, CDR2 YFSETQ.

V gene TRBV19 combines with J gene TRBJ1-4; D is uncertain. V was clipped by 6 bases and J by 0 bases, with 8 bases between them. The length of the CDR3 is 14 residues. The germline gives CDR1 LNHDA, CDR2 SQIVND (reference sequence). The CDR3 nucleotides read TGTGCCAGTAGGGGATTCGCAACTAATGAAAAACTGTTTTTT. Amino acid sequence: CASRGFATNEKLFF.

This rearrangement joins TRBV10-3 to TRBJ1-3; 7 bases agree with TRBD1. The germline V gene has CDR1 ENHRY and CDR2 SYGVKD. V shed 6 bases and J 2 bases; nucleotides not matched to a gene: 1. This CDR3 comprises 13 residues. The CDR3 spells CAIRTGAGNTIYF. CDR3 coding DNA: TGTGCCATCAGAACAGGGGCTGGAAACACCATATATTTT.

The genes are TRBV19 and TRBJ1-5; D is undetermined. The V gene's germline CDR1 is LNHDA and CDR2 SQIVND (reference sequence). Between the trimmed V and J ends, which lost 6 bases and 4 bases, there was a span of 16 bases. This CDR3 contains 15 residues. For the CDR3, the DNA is TGTGCCAGTAGATCTCGACCAGGACGAAATCAGCCCCAGCATTTT. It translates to CASRSRPGRNQPQHF.

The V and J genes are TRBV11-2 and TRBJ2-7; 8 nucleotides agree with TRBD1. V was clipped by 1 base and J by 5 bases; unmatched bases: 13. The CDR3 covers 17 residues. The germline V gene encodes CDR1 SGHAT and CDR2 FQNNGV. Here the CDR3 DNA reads TGTGCCAGCAGCTTAGCCCCCTGGACAGGGCCAAGGGACGAGCAGTACTTC. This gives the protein CASSLAPWTGPRDEQYF. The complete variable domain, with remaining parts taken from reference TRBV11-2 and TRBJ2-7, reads EAGVAQSPRYKIIEKRQSVAFWCNPISGHATLYWYQQILGQGPKLLIQFQNNGVVDDSQLPKDRFSAERLKGVDSTLKIQPAKLEDSAVYLCASSLAPWTGPRDEQYFGPGTRLTVT.

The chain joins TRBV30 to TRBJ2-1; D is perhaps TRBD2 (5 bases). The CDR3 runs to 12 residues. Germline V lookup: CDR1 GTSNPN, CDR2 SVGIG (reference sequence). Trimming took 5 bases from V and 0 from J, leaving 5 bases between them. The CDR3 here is CAWGSSYNEQFF. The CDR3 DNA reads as TGTGCCTGGGGGAGCTCCTACAATGAGCAGTTCTTC.